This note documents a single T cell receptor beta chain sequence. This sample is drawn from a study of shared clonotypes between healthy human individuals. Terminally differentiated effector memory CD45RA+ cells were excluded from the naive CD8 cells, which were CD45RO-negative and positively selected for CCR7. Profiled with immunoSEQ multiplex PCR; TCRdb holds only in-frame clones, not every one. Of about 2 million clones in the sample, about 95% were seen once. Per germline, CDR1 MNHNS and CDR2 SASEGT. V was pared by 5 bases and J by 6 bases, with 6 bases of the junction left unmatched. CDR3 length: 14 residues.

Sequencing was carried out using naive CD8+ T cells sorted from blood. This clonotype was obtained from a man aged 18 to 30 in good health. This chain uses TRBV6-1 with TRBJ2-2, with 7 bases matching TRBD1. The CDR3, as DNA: TGTGCCAGCAGTCCCCCGGACAGGCCCGGGGAGCTGTTTTTT. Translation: CASSPPDRPGELFF.